The text below deals with one T cell receptor (beta chain). TCRdb's copy holds only in-frame clones and misses some; the assay was immunoSEQ multiplex PCR. The profile covers 200,000 to 250,000 clones, with approximately 90% appearing a single time and 3.5% to 5% taken by the ten largest. The entry originates in a study of blood T cell repertoires in COVID-19. The germline CDR1 and CDR2 sequences are GTSNPN and SVGIG (reference sequence). The ends lost 1 base at V and 4 bases at J; junction bases unmatched: 7. The CDR3 consists of 15 residues. The chain employs TRBV30 and TRBJ2-1, with TRBD2 identical over 7 bases. This receptor was obtained from a woman aged 30 to 39 who had recovered from COVID-19. The sequencing sample was made of PBMCs or T cells enriched from blood (not recorded which). The CDR3 bases are TGTGCCTGGAGTGAAGCGGGGCTTTTGTACAATGAGCAGTTCTTC. Protein product: CAWSEAGLLYNEQFF.